Following are 28 T cell receptor beta chains from one sample sequenced in a study of OX40 agonist ivuxolimab in advanced cancers. Only in-frame clones appear in the TCRdb table, and some are missing; sequencing was by immunoSEQ multiplex PCR. Of fewer than 35,000 clones in the sample, 81% were seen once. Material: CD4+ or CD8+ T cells sorted from blood, obtained in a trial of the OX40 agonist ivuxolimab. These receptors all come from an adult with an advanced solid tumor such as melanoma, head and neck, liver or kidney cancer.

The rearrangement joins TRBV10-2 to TRBJ1-4, with no clear D. The CDR3 is 13 residues long. The germline V gene encodes CDR1 WSHSY and CDR2 SAAADI. The germline V and J ends were trimmed by 7 bases and 12 bases, with 18 bases remaining between them. CDR3 bases: TGCGCCAGCACCGGAACGGACCGCGGGGAACTGTTTTTT. It specifies CASTGTDRGELFF.

This clone was seen once. Other DNA sequences in this specimen translate into the identical CDR3. The chain couples TRBV11-2 to TRBJ2-2, with a weak D call TRBD1 (6 bases). Per the germline V gene, CDR1 is SGHAT and CDR2 is FQNNGV. The CDR3 contains 15 residues. Trimming removed 2 bases from V and 2 bases from J, with 9 bases in between. CDR3 coding DNA: TGTGCCAGCAGCTTAAACAGGGAAAACACCGGGGAGCTGTTTTTT. Amino acid sequence: CASSLNRENTGELFF.

V usage is TRBV6-5 and J usage is TRBJ1-1, with D perhaps TRBD1 (6 bases). CDR1 is MNHEY, CDR2 SVGAGI, per germline. Trimming shortened V by 2 bases and J by 2 bases, and 12 bases separated the two germline ends. The CDR3 runs 15 residues. Here the CDR3 reads CASSYGGHSNTEAFF. CDR3 bases: TGTGCCAGCAGTTACGGGGGACACTCCAACACTGAAGCTTTCTTT.

This chain connects TRBV14 to TRBJ1-3; possibly TRBD1 for D (6 bases). Trimming took off 2 bases at V and 0 bases at J, with 11 bases between the two ends. This CDR3 comprises 16 residues. CDR1 is SGHDN, CDR2 FVKESK, per germline. The chain's CDR3 is CASSQSVGASGNTIYF. Here the CDR3 DNA reads TGTGCCAGCAGCCAATCTGTGGGGGCCTCTGGAAACACCATATATTTT.

The rearrangement links TRBV28 to TRBJ2-1, with 16 bases fitting TRBD2. Losses at the gene ends were 4 bases for V and 0 bases for J; bases not matched to a gene: 6. The CDR3 covers 19 residues. Germline loops: CDR1 MDHEN, CDR2 SYDVKM. The CDR3 sequence: CASSSGGLAGGSSYNEQFF. In DNA, the CDR3 is TGTGCCAGCAGTTCCGGGGGACTAGCGGGAGGGAGCTCCTACAATGAGCAGTTCTTC.

The rearrangement uses TRBV5-1 and TRBJ1-4; possible D gene TRBD1, 6 bases. V was trimmed by 7 bases and J by 0 bases, leaving 7 bases between them. This CDR3 comprises 13 residues. Germline CDR1 is SGHRS and CDR2 is YFSETQ. The CDR3 is CASRTATNEKLFF. Here the CDR3 DNA reads TGCGCCAGCCGGACAGCAACTAATGAAAAACTGTTTTTT.

V is TRBV27 and J is TRBJ2-5, with D maybe TRBD1 (5 bases). Germline assignment: CDR1 MNHEY and CDR2 SMNVEV (reference sequence). This CDR3 comprises 14 residues. The germline V and J ends were trimmed by 6 bases and 7 bases, with 18 bases remaining between them. The CDR3 nucleotides read TGTGCCAGCAGGCGCAGGGTCGATGGCGGGACCCAGTACTTC. Its translation is CASRRRVDGGTQYF.

The chain recombines TRBV7-9 with TRBJ2-1; no clear D gene. V was shortened by 5 bases and J by 9 bases, with 11 bases between the two germline ends. The CDR3 runs 12 residues. Germline lookup yields CDR1 SEHNR and CDR2 FQNEAQ (reference sequence). The CDR3 loop reads CASSLVGGEQFF. The CDR3 region has the DNA TGTGCCAGCAGCCTAGTCGGTGGTGAGCAGTTCTTC.

V usage is TRBV6-1 and J usage is TRBJ2-7; weak D call: TRBD1 (5 bases). Germline lookup yields CDR1 MNHNS and CDR2 SASEGT. CDR3 length: 12 amino acids. V lost 8 bases to trimming and J lost 3 bases, with 11 bases between them. The CDR3 DNA reads TGTGCCAGCTCCCGTCAGGGCTACGAGCAGTACTTC. The encoded protein is CASSRQGYEQYF.

This chain links TRBV11-2 with TRBJ2-5; D ambiguous. Near its end, the DNA agrees better with TRBJ2-7, so the J call may be wrong. This CDR3 comprises 14 residues. Germline V gene lookup returns CDR1 SGHAT and CDR2 FQNNGV. CDR3 residues: CASSLNFLGYEQYF. CDR3 nucleotides: TGTGCCAGCAGCTTAAATTTCCTGGGTTACGAGCAGTACTTC.

The rearrangement links TRBV15 to TRBJ1-1; 7 positions match TRBD1. V was pared by 5 bases and J by 6 bases, with 9 bases of the junction left unmatched. CDR3 size: 14 residues. The germline gives CDR1 LNHNV, CDR2 YYDKDF (reference sequence). CDR3 in amino acids: CATSEDYRGAEAFF. The DNA of the CDR3 is TGTGCCACCAGCGAGGATTACAGGGGAGCTGAAGCTTTCTTT.

The V call is TRBV19, the J call TRBJ2-1; 11 nucleotides line up with TRBD2. V dropped 3 bases and J dropped 7; count of bases not matched to a gene: 5. The CDR3 consists of 15 residues. Per the germline V gene, CDR1 is LNHDA and CDR2 is SQIVND (reference sequence). The CDR3: CASSIRLAGPNEQFF. DNA of the CDR3: TGTGCCAGTAGTATCCGACTAGCGGGGCCGAATGAGCAGTTCTTC. Supplemented by reference TRBV19 and TRBJ2-1, the full variable domain reads DGGITQSPKYLFRKEGQNVTLSCEQNLNHDAMYWYRQDPGQGLRLIYYSQIVNDFQKGDIAEGYSVSREKKESFPLTVTSAQKNPTAFYLCASSIRLAGPNEQFFGPGTRLTVL.

This chain's CDR3 is CASSAGQLRTGELFF. CDR3 DNA sequence: TGTGCCAGCAGTGCGGGACAGTTAAGGACCGGGGAGCTGTTTTTT. The genes are TRBV28 and TRBJ2-2; tentatively, D is TRBD1 (7 bases). Trimming pared 5 bases from V and 5 bases from J, leaving 15 bases between. The germline CDR1 and CDR2 sequences are MDHEN and SYDVKM. The CDR3 contains 15 residues.

This chain links TRBV5-6 with TRBJ1-2; 7 positions match TRBD1. Germline lookup yields CDR1 SGHDT and CDR2 YYEEEE. CDR3 size: 14 residues. Germline trimming cut 2 bases from V and 1 base from J; bases unmatched to any gene: 2. CDR3 nucleotide sequence: TGTGCCAGCAGCTTCTGGGACAGTAACTATGGCTACACCTTC. Its translation is CASSFWDSNYGYTF.

V is TRBV5-1 and J is TRBJ2-1; possibly TRBD1 or TRBD2 for D (5 bases each). Germline CDR1 SGHRS, CDR2 YFSETQ. V was clipped by 4 bases and J by 0 bases, with 11 bases between them. The CDR3 has 15 residues. As DNA, the CDR3 is TGCGCCAGCAGCGTGGGGGACGGCTCCTACAATGAGCAGTTCTTC. Protein product: CASSVGDGSYNEQFF.

Only a few counts were recorded for this clone. The chain uses TRBV11-2 and TRBJ1-4; D is unresolved. The CDR3 spans 14 residues. Trimming took 2 bases from V and 4 from J, leaving 8 bases between them. Germline lookup yields CDR1 SGHAT and CDR2 FQNNGV. The CDR3 DNA sequence: TGTGCCAGCAGCTTATCAGCAGATAATGAAAAACTGTTTTTT. Protein sequence: CASSLSADNEKLFF. Combining the CDR3 with reference TRBV11-2 and TRBJ1-4 gives the whole variable domain EAGVAQSPRYKIIEKRQSVAFWCNPISGHATLYWYQQILGQGPKLLIQFQNNGVVDDSQLPKDRFSAERLKGVDSTLKIQPAKLEDSAVYLCASSLSADNEKLFFGSGTQLSVL.

Only one count was recorded for this clone. This chain uses TRBV15 with TRBJ1-1, with TRBD1 as a possible D gene (5 bases). V lost 0 bases and J 6 bases, leaving 14 bases between the germline ends. CDR3 length: 15 residues. The germline V gene has CDR1 LNHNV and CDR2 YYDKDF (reference sequence). CDR3 DNA: TGTGCCACCAGCAGAGATCCAGGGCTTCTTTCTGAAGCTTTCTTT. Residues: CATSRDPGLLSEAFF.

The chain is built from TRBV6-1 and TRBJ1-2; 10 bases align to TRBD1. The CDR3 runs 16 residues. V was clipped by 0 bases and J by 4 bases; unmatched bases: 5. In germline, CDR1 is MNHNS, CDR2 SASEGT. CDR3 DNA: TGTGCCAGCAGTGAAGCTCGGACAGGGGGTAGCTATGGCTACACCTTC. Encoded protein: CASSEARTGGSYGYTF.

The chain employs TRBV7-3 and TRBJ2-5, with D perhaps matching TRBD2 (5 bases). V shed 5 bases and J shed 5 bases, with 24 bases lying between them. This CDR3 contains 17 residues. Germline CDR1 reads SGHTA; CDR2 reads FQGTGA. CDR3 sequence: CASSQNSPGSGGETQYF. CDR3 sequence (DNA): TGTGCCAGCAGCCAAAACTCACCAGGAAGCGGAGGCGAGACCCAGTACTTC.

The chain joins TRBV13 to TRBJ2-1; D perhaps matches TRBD2 (6 bases). The CDR3 loop spans 14 amino acids. Trimming removed 5 bases at V and 7 bases at J, with 15 bases between. Looked up from germline, CDR1 is PRHDT and CDR2 is FYEKMQ (reference sequence). CDR3 nucleotides: TGTGCCAGCAGCGCCTTGGGCGCGGGGAATGAGCAGTTCTTC. Translated, it gives CASSALGAGNEQFF.

The gene calls are TRBV7-9 and TRBJ2-2; no definite D call. The length of the CDR3 is 14 residues. Trimming took 1 base from V and 0 from J, leaving 3 bases between them. Germline CDR1 is SEHNR and CDR2 is FQNEAQ (reference sequence). CDR3 sequence (DNA): TGTGCCAGCAGCTTAGACGCGAACACCGGGGAGCTGTTTTTT. It specifies CASSLDANTGELFF.

The chain joins TRBV7-9 to TRBJ2-2; 9 bases are shared with TRBD2. The CDR3 runs 16 residues. Germline V gene lookup returns CDR1 SEHNR and CDR2 FQNEAQ (reference sequence). With 4 bases clipped from V and 4 bases from J, the junction kept 7 bases outside the gene matches. Here the CDR3 reads CASSSFSGRGTGELFF. CDR3 in DNA: TGTGCCAGCAGCTCCTTTAGCGGGAGAGGCACCGGGGAGCTGTTTTTT.

This clone was seen a few times. V and J are TRBV4-1 and TRBJ1-2; D is ambiguous. There are 15 residues in the CDR3. In germline, CDR1 is MGHRA, CDR2 YSYEKL. Trimming took 0 bases from V and 4 from J, leaving 12 bases between them. The DNA for the CDR3 is TGCGCCAGCAGCCAAGATGAGAGCGGGGTCTATGGCTACACCTTC. Translated, it gives CASSQDESGVYGYTF.

This clone came up a few times. This rearrangement joins TRBV6-5 to TRBJ1-1, with D hard to call. This CDR3 region has 14 residues. Germline V lookup: CDR1 MNHEY, CDR2 SVGAGI. Trimming stripped 5 bases from V and 11 bases from J, with 21 bases between. CDR3 residues: CASSALTVGPGAFF. The CDR3 region has the DNA TGTGCCAGCAGTGCCTTGACCGTCGGACCGGGGGCTTTCTTT.

This clone was observed a few times. The chain is built from TRBV4-3 and TRBJ2-6; D is undetermined. This CDR3 has 16 amino acids. Trimming removed 1 base from V and 4 bases from J, with 11 bases in between. Germline V gives CDR1 LGHNA, CDR2 YSLEER. The CDR3 loop reads CASSQAAFSGANVLTF. Here the CDR3 DNA reads TGCGCCAGCAGCCAAGCTGCCTTCTCAGGGGCCAACGTCCTGACTTTC.

V is TRBV6-5 and J is TRBJ1-1; the D gene is possibly TRBD1 (6 bases). With 6 bases removed from V and 1 base from J, the gap between germline ends came to 9 bases. Germline V gives CDR1 MNHEY, CDR2 SVGAGI. The CDR3 consists of 13 residues. In DNA form, the CDR3 reads TGTGCCAGCAGGGTGGGACAGAACACTGAAGCTTTCTTT. Protein sequence: CASRVGQNTEAFF.

The chain recombines TRBV9 with TRBJ2-7, with 7 bases identical to TRBD2. CDR1 is SGDLS and CDR2 is YYNGEE in the germline V gene. There are 15 residues in the CDR3. V shed 4 bases and J 1 base; nucleotides not matched to a gene: 8. CDR3 sequence reads: CASSSRAGRSYEQYF. DNA for the CDR3: TGTGCCAGCAGCTCCAGAGCGGGACGGTCCTACGAGCAGTACTTC.

V is TRBV27 and J is TRBJ1-2; TRBD1 aligns across 7 bases. The CDR3 is 14 amino acids. The ends lost 6 bases at V and 6 bases at J; junction bases unmatched: 10. Germline V gene lookup returns CDR1 MNHEY and CDR2 SMNVEV (reference sequence). The CDR3 spells CASRFRDSRNGYTF. The CDR3 DNA reads TGTGCCAGCAGATTCCGGGACAGCAGGAATGGCTACACCTTC.